These 15 T cell receptor beta chains came from one sample sequenced in a study of blood T cells in healthy people across ages. Combining a sample-barcoded 5' primer with a J-beta primer mix, a second PCR ran for 7 to 11 cycles. TCRdb ran MiXCR on the 5' RACE reads and lists one entry per CDR3 protein. Among over 700,000 distinct CDR3 sequences, 20% to 25% were seen once, and the ten largest hold around 9.2%. These same records also appear under a second study, on T cells of mothers and their children.

The material sequenced was blood. The receptors stem from a boy between 10 and 17 years old in good health.

This clonotype was detected once. CDR3 sequence: CASSLRGGVPDTQYF. The CDR3 DNA is TGTGCCAGCAGCCTGCGGGGGGGGGTTCCGGATACGCAGTATTTT. The genes are TRBV7-3 and TRBJ2-3; 9 nucleotides line up with TRBD2. V lost 5 bases and J lost 6; bases outside the gene matches: 9. The CDR3 contains 15 residues. Germline-derived CDR1 and CDR2 are SGHTA and FQGTGA.

This chain connects TRBV3-1 to TRBJ1-1; no definite D call. V was clipped by 8 bases and J by 1 base, with 14 bases between them. CDR3 length equals 14 residues. CDR1 is LGHDT and CDR2 is YNNKEL in the germline V gene (reference sequence). Here the CDR3 reads CASSHDMGNTEAFF. CDR3 nucleotides: TGTGCCAGCTCCCACGACATGGGGAACACTGAAGCTTTCTTT.

This rearrangement joins TRBV29-1 to TRBJ2-1; D is unclear. The better agreement between TRBJ2-7 and the DNA end casts doubt on the J call. Germline V lookup: CDR1 SQVTM, CDR2 ANQGSEA. This CDR3 comprises 13 residues. In DNA form, the CDR3 reads TGCAGCGTTGAAGATGCGGTTTCCTACGAGCAGTACTTC. It is translated as CSVEDAVSYEQYF.

V usage is TRBV12-3 or TRBV12-4 and J usage is TRBJ2-5; no clear D gene. The end of the DNA aligns better with TRBJ2-1, so the J call may be wrong. This CDR3 is built from 14 residues. The chain's CDR3 is CASSYLESADEQFF. DNA for the CDR3: TGTGCCAGCAGTTATTTAGAAAGCGCGGATGAGCAGTTCTTC.

This clonotype was picked up a small number of times. The chain recombines TRBV12-3 or TRBV12-4 with TRBJ2-4, with D tentatively TRBD2 (6 bases). The CDR3 spans 15 residues. V lost 3 bases to trimming and J lost 6 bases, with 15 bases between them. CDR3 in DNA: TGTGCCAGCAGTTTTGAGGAGGGAGCAGGAAACATTCAGTACTTC. It specifies CASSFEEGAGNIQYF.

This clonotype was found a few times. V is TRBV25-1 and J is TRBJ2-4, with TRBD2 matching 12 bases. The CDR3 is 16 amino acids. The junction had 4 bases not matched to a gene; V was cut back by 5 bases and J by 2 bases. CDR1 and CDR2 from the germline V gene are MGHDK and SYGVNS. CDR3 nucleotide sequence: TGTGCCAGCAGTCTGACTAGCGGGAGTCCCAAAAACATTCAGTACTTC. It is translated as CASSLTSGSPKNIQYF.

A few counts support this clonotype. V is TRBV28 and J is TRBJ2-3; possibly TRBD1 or TRBD2 for D (5 bases each). V was shortened by 4 bases and J by 0 bases, with 11 bases between the two germline ends. The CDR3 contains 15 residues. Looked up from germline, CDR1 is MDHEN and CDR2 is SYDVKM. The CDR3 protein is CASSYRDRSTDTQYF. CDR3 bases: TGTGCCAGCAGTTACCGGGACCGCAGCACAGATACGCAGTATTTT.

This clonotype appeared a few times. The chain combines TRBV28 with TRBJ2-1; 10 positions agree with TRBD2. The CDR3 extends over 18 amino acids. The trim removed 3 bases at V and 1 base at J, leaving 9 bases unmatched. CDR1 and CDR2 from the germline V gene are MDHEN and SYDVKM. The CDR3: CASSFWGGLAASYNEQFF. CDR3 sequence (DNA): TGTGCCAGCAGTTTCTGGGGAGGACTAGCGGCTTCCTACAATGAGCAGTTCTTC.

This clonotype was detected a few times. The gene calls are TRBV12-3 or TRBV12-4 and TRBJ2-1, with TRBD2 matching over 10 bases. The CDR3 extends over 17 amino acids. The J segment lost 6 bases and the V segment lost 6 bases, leaving 14 bases of the junction unmatched. The CDR3: CASSQTVASGRVNEQFF. CDR3 nucleotides: TGTGCCAGCAGCCAGACCGTGGCTAGCGGGAGAGTCAATGAGCAGTTCTTC.

In its sample, this clonotype was seen a few times. This rearrangement joins TRBV3-1 to TRBJ1-5, with 8 bases that match TRBD1. This CDR3 is built from 14 residues. Germline-derived CDR1 and CDR2 are LGHDT and YNNKEL (reference sequence). Germline trimming cut 4 bases from V and 6 bases from J; bases unmatched to any gene: 5. In DNA, the CDR3 is TGTGCCAGCAGCCCTCGACAGGGGAGTCAGCCCCAGCATTTT. Its translation is CASSPRQGSQPQHF.

The chain uses TRBV7-2 and TRBJ1-2, with 9 positions matching TRBD1. The CDR3 is 14 residues long. V lost 4 bases, J lost 5 bases, and 5 bases stayed unmatched. Germline V gives CDR1 SGHTA, CDR2 FQGNSA. The CDR3 nucleotides are TGTGCCAGCAGCTATGGGACAGGGAGTTATGGCTACACCTTC. Protein sequence: CASSYGTGSYGYTF. Full variable domain (remainder filled in from reference TRBV7-2 and TRBJ1-2): GAGVSQSPSNKVTEKGKDVELRCDPISGHTALYWYRQSLGQGLEFLIYFQGNSAPDKSGLPSDRFSAERTGGSVSTLTIQRTQQEDSAVYLCASSYGTGSYGYTFGSGTRLTVV.

This clonotype has more than one count but fewer than ten. The chain's CDR3 is CASSPSTPAYEQYF. As DNA, the CDR3 is TGTGCCAGCAGCCCCTCGACCCCAGCCTACGAGCAGTACTTC. The chain carries TRBV2 and TRBJ2-5; no reliable D call. The J call may be faulty, since TRBJ2-7 better matches the DNA end. The CDR3 has 14 amino acids. Germline-derived CDR1 and CDR2 are SNHLY and FYNNEI.

V is TRBV7-8 and J is TRBJ2-5; D uncertain. CDR1 is SGHVS, CDR2 FQNEAQ, per germline. This CDR3 is 12 amino acids long. The V gene lost 5 bases and the J gene lost 4 bases, with 8 bases spanning the gap. The CDR3 coding sequence is TGTGCCAGCAGCCGTCCCTTAGAGACCCAGTACTTC. It encodes CASSRPLETQYF.

This clonotype was picked up one time. The DNA for the CDR3 is TGCAGCGTTGAGGCCCCCTATGGCTACACCTTC. Protein sequence: CSVEAPYGYTF. V usage is TRBV29-1 and J usage is TRBJ1-2; D remains unclear. Trimming cost V 3 bases and J 4 bases, with 6 bases left between them. Germline V gene lookup returns CDR1 SQVTM and CDR2 ANQGSEA. The CDR3 runs 11 residues.

This chain uses TRBV29-1 with TRBJ2-4; D is perhaps TRBD2 (7 bases). The CDR3 runs 15 residues. Looked up from germline, CDR1 is SQVTM and CDR2 is ANQGSEA. V lost 6 bases and J lost 3, with 18 bases in between. The CDR3 DNA sequence: TGCAGCGTAGGAGGGGGGGTTGTGGACAAAAACATTCAGTACTTC. Translating gives CSVGGGVVDKNIQYF.